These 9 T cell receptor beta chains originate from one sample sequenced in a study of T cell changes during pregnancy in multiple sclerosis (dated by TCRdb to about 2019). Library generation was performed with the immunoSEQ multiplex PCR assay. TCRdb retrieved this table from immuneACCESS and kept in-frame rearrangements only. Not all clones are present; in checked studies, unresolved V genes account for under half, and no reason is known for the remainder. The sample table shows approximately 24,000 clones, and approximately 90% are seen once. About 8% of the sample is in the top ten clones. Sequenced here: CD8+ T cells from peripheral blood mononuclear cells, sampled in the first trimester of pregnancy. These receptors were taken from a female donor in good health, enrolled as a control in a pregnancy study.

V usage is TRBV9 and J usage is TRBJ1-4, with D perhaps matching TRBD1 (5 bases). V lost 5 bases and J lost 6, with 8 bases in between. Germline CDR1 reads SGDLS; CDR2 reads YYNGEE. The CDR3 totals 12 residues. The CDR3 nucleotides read TGTGCCAGCAGGGGGGGTGATGAAAAACTGTTTTTT. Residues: CASRGGDEKLFF.

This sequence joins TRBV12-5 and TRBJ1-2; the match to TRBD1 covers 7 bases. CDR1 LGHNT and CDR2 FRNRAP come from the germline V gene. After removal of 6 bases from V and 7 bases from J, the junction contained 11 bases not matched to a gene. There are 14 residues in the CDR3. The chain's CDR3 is CASGHAGTVIGYTF. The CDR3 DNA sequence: TGTGCTAGTGGCCATGCCGGGACAGTTATTGGCTACACCTTC.

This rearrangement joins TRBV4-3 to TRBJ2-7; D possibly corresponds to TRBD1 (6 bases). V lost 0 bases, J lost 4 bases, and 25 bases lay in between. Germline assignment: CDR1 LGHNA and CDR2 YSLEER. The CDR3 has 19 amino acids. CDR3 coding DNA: TGCGCCAGCAGCCAAGATAGGGGAGACCCGGGACATTCCACGTACGAGCAGTACTTC. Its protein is CASSQDRGDPGHSTYEQYF.

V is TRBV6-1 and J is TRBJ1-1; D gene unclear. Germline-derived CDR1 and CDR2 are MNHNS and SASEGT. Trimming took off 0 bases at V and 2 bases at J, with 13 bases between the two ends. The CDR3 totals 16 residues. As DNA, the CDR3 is TGTGCCAGCAGTGAAGCTACCGTCCCAGTCAACACTGAAGCTTTCTTT. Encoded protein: CASSEATVPVNTEAFF.

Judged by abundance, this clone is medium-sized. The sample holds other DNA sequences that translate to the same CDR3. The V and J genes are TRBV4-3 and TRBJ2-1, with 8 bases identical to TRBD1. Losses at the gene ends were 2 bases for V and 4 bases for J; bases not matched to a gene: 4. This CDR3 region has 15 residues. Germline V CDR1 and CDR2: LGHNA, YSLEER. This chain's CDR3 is CASSQRQGLYNEQFF. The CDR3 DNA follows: TGCGCCAGCAGCCAACGACAGGGGCTTTACAATGAGCAGTTCTTC.

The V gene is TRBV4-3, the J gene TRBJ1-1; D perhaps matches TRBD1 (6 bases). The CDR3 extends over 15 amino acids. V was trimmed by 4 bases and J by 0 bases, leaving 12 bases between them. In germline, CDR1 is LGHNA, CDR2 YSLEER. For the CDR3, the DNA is TGCGCCAGCAGCCGAACCGGGACAATGAACACTGAAGCTTTCTTT. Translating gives CASSRTGTMNTEAFF.

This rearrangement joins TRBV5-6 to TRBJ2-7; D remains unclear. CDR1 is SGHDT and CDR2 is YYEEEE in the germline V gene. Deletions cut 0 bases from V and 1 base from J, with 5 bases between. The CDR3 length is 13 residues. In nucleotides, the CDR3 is TGTGCCAGCAGCTTGGTACAGTCCTACGAGCAGTACTTC. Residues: CASSLVQSYEQYF. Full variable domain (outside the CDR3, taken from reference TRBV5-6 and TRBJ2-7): DAGVTQSPTHLIKTRGQQVTLRCSPKSGHDTVSWYQQALGQGPQFIFQYYEEEERQRGNFPDRFSGHQFPNYSSELNVNALLLGDSALYLCASSLVQSYEQYFGPGTRLTVT.

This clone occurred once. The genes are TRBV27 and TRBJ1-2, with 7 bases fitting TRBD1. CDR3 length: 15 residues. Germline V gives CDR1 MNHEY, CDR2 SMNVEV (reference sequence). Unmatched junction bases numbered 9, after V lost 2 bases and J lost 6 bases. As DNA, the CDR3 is TGTGCCAGCAGTTTAATTTATTGGCAGGGGGATGGCTACACCTTC. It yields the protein CASSLIYWQGDGYTF.

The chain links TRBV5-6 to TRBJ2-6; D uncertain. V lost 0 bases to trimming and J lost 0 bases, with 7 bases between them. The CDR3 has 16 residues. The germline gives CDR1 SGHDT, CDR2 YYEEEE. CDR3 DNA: TGTGCCAGCAGCTTGGGAGTAAACTCTGGGGCCAACGTCCTGACTTTC. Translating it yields CASSLGVNSGANVLTF.